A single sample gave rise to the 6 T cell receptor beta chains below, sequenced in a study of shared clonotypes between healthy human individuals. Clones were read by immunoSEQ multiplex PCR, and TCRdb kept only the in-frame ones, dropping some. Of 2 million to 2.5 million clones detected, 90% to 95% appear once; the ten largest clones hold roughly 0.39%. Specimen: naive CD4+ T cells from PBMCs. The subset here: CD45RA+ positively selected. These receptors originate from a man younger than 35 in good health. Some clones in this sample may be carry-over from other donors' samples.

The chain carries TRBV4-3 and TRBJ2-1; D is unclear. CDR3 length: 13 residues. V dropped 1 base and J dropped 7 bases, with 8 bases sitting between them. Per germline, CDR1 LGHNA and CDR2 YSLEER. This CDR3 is CASSQAVGNEQFF. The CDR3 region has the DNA TGCGCCAGCAGCCAAGCGGTGGGAAATGAGCAGTTCTTC.

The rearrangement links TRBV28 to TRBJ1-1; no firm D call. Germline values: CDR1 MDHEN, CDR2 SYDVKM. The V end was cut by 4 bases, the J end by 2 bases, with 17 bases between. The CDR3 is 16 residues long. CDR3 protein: CASSSRLLRANTEAFF. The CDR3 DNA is TGTGCCAGCAGTTCCCGTCTCCTAAGGGCTAACACTGAAGCTTTCTTT. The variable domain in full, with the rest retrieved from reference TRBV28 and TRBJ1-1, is DVKVTQSSRYLVKRTGEKVFLECVQDMDHENMFWYRQDPGLGLRLIYFSYDVKMKEKGDIPEGYSVSREKKERFSLILESASTNQTSMYLCASSSRLLRANTEAFFGQGTRLTVV.

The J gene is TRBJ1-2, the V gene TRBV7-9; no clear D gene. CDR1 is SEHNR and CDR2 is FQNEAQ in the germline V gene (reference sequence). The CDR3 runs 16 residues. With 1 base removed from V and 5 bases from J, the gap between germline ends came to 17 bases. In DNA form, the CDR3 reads TGTGCCAGCAGCTTAGTAGGAGCAGAGTTGACTTATGGCTACACCTTC. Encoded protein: CASSLVGAELTYGYTF.

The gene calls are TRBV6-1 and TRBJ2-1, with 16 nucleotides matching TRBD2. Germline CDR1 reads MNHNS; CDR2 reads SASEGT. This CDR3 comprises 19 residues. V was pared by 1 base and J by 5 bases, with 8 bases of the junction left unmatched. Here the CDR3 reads CASSEGRGLAGGEDNEQFF. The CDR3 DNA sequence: TGTGCCAGCAGTGAAGGGCGGGGACTAGCGGGAGGGGAAGACAATGAGCAGTTCTTC.

DNA for the CDR3: TGTGCCAGCAGCTTAGGGCGGGGCCCTAACTCCTACAATGAGCAGTTCTTC. Its translation: CASSLGRGPNSYNEQFF. The chain has TRBV7-6 and TRBJ2-1, with D possibly matching TRBD2 (6 bases). Germline CDR1 SGHVS, CDR2 FNYEAQ. The CDR3 has 17 residues. Trimming shortened V by 1 base and J by 0 bases, and 13 bases separated the two germline ends.

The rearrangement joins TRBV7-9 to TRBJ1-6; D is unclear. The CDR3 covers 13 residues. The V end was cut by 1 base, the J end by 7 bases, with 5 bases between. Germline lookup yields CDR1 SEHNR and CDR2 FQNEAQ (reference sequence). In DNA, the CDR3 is TGTGCCAGCAGCTTAGGGCGGAATTCACCCCTCCACTTT. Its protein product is CASSLGRNSPLHF.